The clone carrying this T cell receptor beta chain was recorded a few times. What it binds is unknown. This record belongs to a study of cytomegalovirus exposure and HLA in healthy donors. Study-wide results and limits: An analysis that was carried out later associated 17,000 or so TCR beta sequences with HLA alleles at 0.05 false discovery rate. Cytomegalovirus association was assigned to approximately 160 TCR beta chains.

There are 14 residues in the CDR3. From germline, CDR1 is MNHNY and CDR2 SVGAGI (reference sequence). Between the trimmed V and J ends, which lost 6 bases and 3 bases, there was a span of 15 bases. In the PCR, 60 Vbeta and 13 Jbeta primers were used. Some clones are missing from TCRdb's copy, which holds only in-frame ones; the method was immunoSEQ multiplex PCR. The sample records about 94,000 clones, about 7.6% being singletons. This TCR came from a man aged 50 to 60 in good health and CMV-seronegative. The source material was PBMCs. V is TRBV6-6 and J is TRBJ2-7; possibly TRBD1 for D (5 bases). The CDR3 DNA is TGTGCCAGCAGACCCCGACAGAGCCTCTACGAGCAGTACTTC. Translating gives CASRPRQSLYEQYF.